This T cell receptor beta chain stems from a study of blood T cell repertoires in COVID-19. Looking at the study overall: Some COVID-19 samples were acute and others convalescent; all came from the United States, Italy and Spain. Nucleic acid was either cDNA or gDNA, and it came from T cells, B-cell-depleted T cells, or PBMCs.

Deletions cut 4 bases from V and 4 bases from J, with 6 bases between. The CDR3 length is 12 residues. Germline-derived CDR1 and CDR2 are KGHDR and SFDVKD. Authors' processing steps: It was from reference gene primer amplification that nucleated cell counts were estimated. Using immunoSEQ multiplex PCR, the repertoire was profiled, and TCRdb retains in-frame clones only, with some absent. That table supplies the V and J calls and clone size; D and trimming were determined from the DNA. Here the sample spans about 36,000 clones, over 65% being singletons. The sequenced sample consisted of peripheral blood. The TCR originated in a man in his 70s with acute or convalescent COVID-19. The chain combines TRBV24-1 with TRBJ1-2; tentatively, D is TRBD1 (6 bases). This CDR3 reads CATSETGYGYTF. DNA for the CDR3: TGTGCCACCAGTGAGACAGGCTATGGCTACACCTTC.